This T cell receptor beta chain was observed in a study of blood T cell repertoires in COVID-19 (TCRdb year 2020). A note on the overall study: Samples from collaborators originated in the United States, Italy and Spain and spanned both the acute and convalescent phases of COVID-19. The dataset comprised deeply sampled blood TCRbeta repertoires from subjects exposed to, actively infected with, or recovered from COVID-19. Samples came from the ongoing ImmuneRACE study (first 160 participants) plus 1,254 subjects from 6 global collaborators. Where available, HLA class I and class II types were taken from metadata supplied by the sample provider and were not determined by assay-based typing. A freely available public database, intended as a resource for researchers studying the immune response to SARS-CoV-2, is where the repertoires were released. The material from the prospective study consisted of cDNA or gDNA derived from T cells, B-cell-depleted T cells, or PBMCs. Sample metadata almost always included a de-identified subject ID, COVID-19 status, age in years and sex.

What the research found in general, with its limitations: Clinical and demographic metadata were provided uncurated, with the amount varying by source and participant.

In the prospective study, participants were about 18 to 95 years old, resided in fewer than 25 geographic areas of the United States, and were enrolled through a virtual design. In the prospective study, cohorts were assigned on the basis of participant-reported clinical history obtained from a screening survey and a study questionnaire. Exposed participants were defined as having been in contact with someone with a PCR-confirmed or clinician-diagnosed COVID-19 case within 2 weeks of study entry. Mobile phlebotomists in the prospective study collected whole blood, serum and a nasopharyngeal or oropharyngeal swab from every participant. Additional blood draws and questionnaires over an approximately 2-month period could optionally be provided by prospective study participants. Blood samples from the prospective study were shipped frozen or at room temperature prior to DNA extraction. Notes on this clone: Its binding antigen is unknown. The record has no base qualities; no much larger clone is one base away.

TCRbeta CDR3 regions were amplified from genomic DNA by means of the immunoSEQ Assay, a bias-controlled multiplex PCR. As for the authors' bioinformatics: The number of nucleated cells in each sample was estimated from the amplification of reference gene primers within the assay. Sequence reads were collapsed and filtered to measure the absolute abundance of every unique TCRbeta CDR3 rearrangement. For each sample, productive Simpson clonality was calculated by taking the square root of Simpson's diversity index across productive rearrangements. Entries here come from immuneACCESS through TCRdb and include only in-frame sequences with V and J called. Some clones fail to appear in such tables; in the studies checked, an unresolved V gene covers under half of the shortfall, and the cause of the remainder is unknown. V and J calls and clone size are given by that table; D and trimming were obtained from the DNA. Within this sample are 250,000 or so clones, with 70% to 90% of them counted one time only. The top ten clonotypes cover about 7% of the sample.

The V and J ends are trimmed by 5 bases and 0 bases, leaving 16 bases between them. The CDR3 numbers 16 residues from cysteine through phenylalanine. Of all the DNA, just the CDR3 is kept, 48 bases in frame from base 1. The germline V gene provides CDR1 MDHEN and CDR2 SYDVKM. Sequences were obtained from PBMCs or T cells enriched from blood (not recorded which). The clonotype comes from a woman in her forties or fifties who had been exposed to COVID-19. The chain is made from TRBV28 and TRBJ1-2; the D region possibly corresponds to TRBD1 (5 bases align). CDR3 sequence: CASSGTPDNANYGYTF. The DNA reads TGTGCCAGCAGTGGAACACCGGACAACGCTAACTATGGCTACACCTTC.